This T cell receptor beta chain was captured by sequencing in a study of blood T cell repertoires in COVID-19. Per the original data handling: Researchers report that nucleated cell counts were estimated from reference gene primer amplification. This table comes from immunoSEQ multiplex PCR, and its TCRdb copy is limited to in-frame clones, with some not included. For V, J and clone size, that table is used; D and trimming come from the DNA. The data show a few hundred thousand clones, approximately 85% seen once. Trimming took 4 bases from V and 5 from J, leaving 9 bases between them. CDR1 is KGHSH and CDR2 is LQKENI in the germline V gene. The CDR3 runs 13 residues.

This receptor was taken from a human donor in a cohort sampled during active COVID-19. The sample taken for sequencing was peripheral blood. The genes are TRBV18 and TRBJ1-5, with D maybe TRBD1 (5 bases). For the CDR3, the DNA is TGTGCCAGCTCACAGGGGCGCGATCAGCCCCAGCATTTT. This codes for CASSQGRDQPQHF.